Listed here are 23 T cell receptor beta chains from one sample, sequenced in a study of blood T cell repertoires in COVID-19. The repertoire was sequenced with immunoSEQ multiplex PCR; TCRdb's copy has only in-frame clones and lacks some. The sample shows 110,000 to 150,000 clones, 84% of them seen only once. Sequences were obtained from peripheral blood. The source of these receptors is a human donor in a cohort sampled during active COVID-19.

The CDR3 region is CASSPSGVGELFF. CDR3 DNA sequence: TGCGCCAGCAGCCCGTCGGGGGTCGGGGAGCTGTTTTTT. The V call is TRBV5-1, the J call TRBJ2-2, with a tentative D call TRBD2 (6 bases). The germline gives CDR1 SGHRS, CDR2 YFSETQ. V was cut by 4 bases and J by 7 bases, with 11 bases left in between. The CDR3 loop spans 13 amino acids.

The chain has TRBV29-1 and TRBJ2-7; the D is unclear. The ends were cut back, 7 bases at V and 6 bases at J, with 19 bases in the middle. The CDR3 loop spans 13 amino acids. Germline V lookup: CDR1 SQVTM, CDR2 ANQGSEA. The CDR3 nucleotides are TGCAGCGCCTCAAATAGTGCCCATGGCGAGCAGTACGTC. Translated, it gives CSASNSAHGEQYV.

The CDR3 DNA reads as TGTGCCAGCAGCTTGATATTAGCGTCCAAGGCGGCCCAGTACTTC. The encoded protein is CASSLILASKAAQYF. This chain joins TRBV5-8 and TRBJ2-5; D might be TRBD2 (5 bases). The CDR3 runs 15 residues. The ends were cut back, 1 base at V and 9 bases at J, with 19 bases in the middle. Germline V gene lookup returns CDR1 SGHTS and CDR2 YDEGEE.

J is TRBJ2-3 and V is TRBV10-2; TRBD2 matches 13 bases. With 10 bases clipped from V and 0 bases from J, the junction kept 7 bases outside the gene matches. Germline CDR1 WSHSY, CDR2 SAAADI. The CDR3 is 16 residues long. The CDR3 nucleotides are TGCGCCACCATGGGGACTAGCGGGGCCAGCACAGATACGCAGTATTTT. It specifies CATMGTSGASTDTQYF.

The chain joins TRBV10-3 to TRBJ2-5; 8 bases map to TRBD1. Germline CDR1 and CDR2: ENHRY and SYGVKD. The CDR3 sequence is 14 residues long. Trimming cost V 6 bases and J 5 bases; bases outside gene matches: 8. CDR3 protein: CAISPGGDFETQYF. The CDR3, as DNA: TGTGCCATCAGCCCAGGGGGCGATTTTGAGACCCAGTACTTC.

The J gene is TRBJ1-5, the V gene TRBV10-2; D is possibly TRBD1 (5 bases). Trimming removed 0 bases from V and 7 bases from J, with 13 bases in between. Germline V gene data show CDR1 as WSHSY and CDR2 as SAAADI. The length of the CDR3 is 15 residues. This chain's CDR3 is CASSESNIRGQPQHF. DNA of the CDR3: TGCGCCAGCAGTGAGTCGAATATAAGGGGACAGCCCCAGCATTTT.

This chain links TRBV7-8 with TRBJ2-1; no firm D call. The CDR3 spans 17 residues. CDR1 and CDR2 from the germline V gene are SGHVS and FQNEAQ. Trimming removed 5 bases from V and 2 bases from J, with 19 bases in between. The CDR3 DNA is TGTGCCAGCAGCCCGCGGATAGCCAGACTTCCCTACAATGAGCAGTTCTTC. Its protein is CASSPRIARLPYNEQFF.

The V call is TRBV11-3, the J call TRBJ1-1; D remains unclear. Germline V gene lookup returns CDR1 SGHNT and CDR2 YENEEA. The CDR3 is made up of 14 amino acids. Trimming left V 3 bases short and J 4 bases short, with 12 bases between. CDR3 sequence reads: CASSFAVGSTEAFF. The CDR3 DNA reads as TGTGCCAGCAGCTTCGCGGTGGGGAGCACTGAAGCTTTCTTT.

This sequence joins TRBV6-2 or TRBV6-3 and TRBJ1-5; 8 bases are a match to TRBD1. The germline V gene encodes CDR1 MNHEY and CDR2 SVGEGT. CDR3 length equals 15 residues. V trimming: 4 bases; J trimming: 5 bases; junction bases outside the gene matches: 7. The CDR3 coding sequence is TGTGCCAGCAGTTCCAAACGACAGGGGTATCAGCCCCAGCATTTT. Translation: CASSSKRQGYQPQHF.

The chain uses TRBV4-3 and TRBJ2-3; 8 bases map to TRBD2. This CDR3 comprises 14 residues. The V gene end was trimmed by 8 bases and the J gene end by 8 bases; junction bases not matched to a gene: 12. In germline, CDR1 is LGHNA, CDR2 YSLEER. CDR3 nucleotide sequence: TGCGCCAGCGACCTCGCAGCGGGAGCAGGTACGCAGTATTTT. Translated, it gives CASDLAAGAGTQYF.

The chain is built from TRBV6-2 or TRBV6-3 and TRBJ2-2; a weak D match, TRBD1 (6 bases). Germline V CDR1 and CDR2: MNHEY, SVGEGT. V was trimmed by 6 bases and J by 6 bases, leaving 14 bases between them. This CDR3 has 14 residues. CDR3 residues: CASSRQGIAGELFF. CDR3 nucleotide sequence: TGTGCCAGCAGCCGCCAGGGGATTGCCGGGGAGCTGTTTTTT.

In this sample, this clone turned up a few times. This chain links TRBV12-5 with TRBJ2-2; TRBD2 might be the D (6 bases). Per germline, CDR1 LGHNT and CDR2 FRNRAP. The CDR3 runs to 15 residues. With 6 bases removed from V and 4 bases from J, the gap between germline ends came to 15 bases. Here the CDR3 DNA reads TGTGCTAGTGGCTCCGGGACTTCCTTCACCGGGGAGCTGTTTTTT. Translated, it gives CASGSGTSFTGELFF.

This chain links TRBV6-1 with TRBJ1-5; 7 bases align to TRBD1. CDR1 is MNHNS and CDR2 is SASEGT in the germline V gene. J lost 4 bases, V lost 2 bases, and 8 bases had no gene match. This CDR3 region has 16 residues. The CDR3 region is CASSEREDRSNQPQHF. The CDR3, as DNA: TGTGCCAGCAGTGAAAGGGAGGACAGGAGTAATCAGCCCCAGCATTTT.

The J gene is TRBJ2-4, the V gene TRBV7-2; 9 bases fit TRBD2. This CDR3 comprises 15 residues. V trimming: 5 bases; J trimming: 7 bases; junction bases outside the gene matches: 9. In germline, CDR1 is SGHTA, CDR2 FQGNSA. CDR3 bases: TGTGCCAGCAGCGAGGGCGGGGGGGCCTCGAACATTCAGTACTTC. It translates to CASSEGGGASNIQYF.

This clone showed up just once. This sequence joins TRBV20-1 and TRBJ1-1; 10 bases match TRBD1. Germline V CDR1 and CDR2: DFQATT, SNEGSKA (reference sequence). The V and J ends lost 3 bases and 5 bases, in that order; junction bases with no gene match: 3. The CDR3 is 13 amino acids. CDR3 protein: CSASRTGGTEAFF. The CDR3 nucleotides read TGCAGTGCTAGTAGGACAGGGGGGACTGAAGCTTTCTTT.

On this clone itself: Other DNA sequences in this sample translate to the same CDR3. CDR3 residues: CSVLRGNTEAFF. Here the CDR3 DNA reads TGCAGCGTTCTCAGGGGGAACACTGAAGCTTTCTTT. V usage is TRBV29-1 and J usage is TRBJ1-1; tentative D call: TRBD1 (6 bases). Germline V gene lookup returns CDR1 SQVTM and CDR2 ANQGSEA. With 5 bases removed from V and 1 base from J, the gap between germline ends came to 8 bases. This CDR3 is 12 amino acids long.

This clone has more than one count but fewer than ten. The chain has TRBV11-3 and TRBJ1-6; 9 nucleotides line up with TRBD1. The V segment lost 5 bases and the J segment 6 bases; nucleotides outside the gene matches: 2. The CDR3 sequence is 14 residues long. Germline CDR1 SGHNT, CDR2 YENEEA. The DNA for the CDR3 is TGTGCCAGCAGCACGGGACAGGGTAATTCACCCCTCCACTTT. Residues: CASSTGQGNSPLHF.

This chain connects TRBV7-2 to TRBJ1-2; the match to TRBD1 covers 8 bases. The germline CDR1 and CDR2 sequences are SGHTA and FQGNSA. With V trimmed by 5 bases and J by 6 bases, 11 bases remained unmatched. CDR3 length: 15 residues. CDR3 DNA sequence: TGTGCCAGCAGCGTGACAGGGGCTCTACAGAATGGCTACACCTTC. Amino acids: CASSVTGALQNGYTF.

V gene TRBV24-1 combines with J gene TRBJ2-2; a possible D gene is TRBD1 (6 bases). The CDR3 length is 15 residues. Germline CDR1 KGHDR, CDR2 SFDVKD. Trimming shortened V by 2 bases and J by 7 bases, and 13 bases separated the two germline ends. DNA of the CDR3: TGTGCCACCAGTGATTCGACAGGTACGGACGGGGAGCTGTTTTTT. Its protein product is CATSDSTGTDGELFF.

In its sample, this clone was seen many times. The rearrangement links TRBV11-3 to TRBJ2-1; 12 bases are a match to TRBD2. Germline loops: CDR1 SGHNT, CDR2 YENEEA. Trimming at V came to 3 bases and at J to 7 bases, leaving 4 bases not matched to a gene. The CDR3 runs 15 residues. In DNA, the CDR3 is TGTGCCAGCAGCTTGACTAGCGGGAGTCTAAATGAGCAGTTCTTC. Encoded protein: CASSLTSGSLNEQFF.

V and J are TRBV20-1 and TRBJ2-3, with a tentative D call TRBD2 (5 bases). The CDR3 has 15 residues. Germline values: CDR1 DFQATT, CDR2 SNEGSKA (reference sequence). V was trimmed by 3 bases and J by 1 base, leaving 14 bases between them. This CDR3 is CSASYGKAGTDTQYF. For the CDR3, the DNA is TGCAGTGCTAGTTACGGAAAAGCGGGCACAGATACGCAGTATTTT.

V usage is TRBV7-3 and J usage is TRBJ2-1, with 8 bases identical to TRBD2. The trim removed 5 bases at V and 7 bases at J, leaving 13 bases unmatched. The CDR3 runs to 16 residues. Germline V lookup: CDR1 SGHTA, CDR2 FQGTGA. The CDR3 nucleotides read TGTGCCAGCAGCAAGACCGGGACTAGATTAGGAAATGAGCAGTTCTTC. Translating gives CASSKTGTRLGNEQFF.

CDR3 in DNA: TGTGCCAGCAGCTCGGACAGGGGACGTGGTAATTCACCCCTCCACTTT. The encoded protein is CASSSDRGRGNSPLHF. V usage is TRBV5-6 and J usage is TRBJ1-6; 9 nucleotides agree with TRBD1. Unmatched junction bases numbered 7, after V lost 3 bases and J lost 6 bases. The CDR3 runs to 16 residues. Germline CDR1 is SGHDT and CDR2 is YYEEEE.